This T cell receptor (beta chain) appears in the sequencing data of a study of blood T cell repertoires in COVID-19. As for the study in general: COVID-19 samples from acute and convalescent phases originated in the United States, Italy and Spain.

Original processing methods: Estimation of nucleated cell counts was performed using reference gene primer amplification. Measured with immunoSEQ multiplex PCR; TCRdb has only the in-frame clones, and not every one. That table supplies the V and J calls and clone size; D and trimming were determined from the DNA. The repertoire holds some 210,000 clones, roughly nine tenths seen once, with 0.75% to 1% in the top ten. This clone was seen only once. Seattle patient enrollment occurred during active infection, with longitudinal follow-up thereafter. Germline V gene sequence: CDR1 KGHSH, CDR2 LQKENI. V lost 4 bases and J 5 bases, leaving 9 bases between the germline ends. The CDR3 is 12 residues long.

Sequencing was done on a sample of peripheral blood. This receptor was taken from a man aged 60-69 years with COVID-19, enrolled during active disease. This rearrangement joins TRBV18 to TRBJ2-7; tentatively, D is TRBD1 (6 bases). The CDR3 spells CASSLNRDEQYF. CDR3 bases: TGTGCCAGCTCACTAAACAGGGACGAGCAGTACTTC.